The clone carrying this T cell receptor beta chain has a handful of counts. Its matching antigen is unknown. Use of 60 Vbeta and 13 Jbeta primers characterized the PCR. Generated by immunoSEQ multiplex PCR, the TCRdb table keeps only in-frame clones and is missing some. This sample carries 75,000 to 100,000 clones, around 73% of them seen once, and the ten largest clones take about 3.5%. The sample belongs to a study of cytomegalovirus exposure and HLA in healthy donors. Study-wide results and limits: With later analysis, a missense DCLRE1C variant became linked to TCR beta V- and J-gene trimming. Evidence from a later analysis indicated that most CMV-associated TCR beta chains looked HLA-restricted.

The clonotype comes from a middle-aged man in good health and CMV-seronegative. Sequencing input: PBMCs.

The CDR3 nucleotides read TGTGCCAGCAGCTTAGGGGGGACAGTTAATGAAAAACTGTTTTTT. This codes for CASSLGGTVNEKLFF. This sequence joins TRBV7-9 and TRBJ1-4; 7 bases match TRBD1. Looked up from germline, CDR1 is SEHNR and CDR2 is FQNEAQ (reference sequence). V shed 1 base, J shed 4 bases, and the junction held 3 bases outside the gene matches. This CDR3 contains 15 residues. The entire variable domain, with the rest obtained from reference TRBV7-9 and TRBJ1-4, is as follows: DTGVSQNPRHKITKRGQNVTFRCDPISEHNRLYWYRQTLGQGPEFLTYFQNEAQLEKSRLLSDRFSAERPKGSFSTLEIQRTEQGDSAMYLCASSLGGTVNEKLFFGSGTQLSVL.